This T cell receptor beta chain appears in the sequencing data of a study of T-cell reconstitution after alpha-beta-depleted transplantation in children. The TCRbeta library incorporated unique molecular identifiers. One entry per CDR3 protein, called by TCRdb with MiXCR from the PCR reads. The sample has some 350,000 distinct CDR3 sequences; 10% to 13% are singletons. The CDR3 spans 18 residues. The V gene lost 3 bases and the J gene lost 0 bases, with 18 bases spanning the gap. The V gene's germline CDR1 is MDHEN and CDR2 SYDVKM. The receptor's source is a human donor who donated a stem cell graft to a child with acute lymphoblastic leukemia. The source material was PBMCs from the stem cell graft donor, sampled from the stem cell graft. The chain is built from TRBV28 and TRBJ2-1; perhaps TRBD2 as D (6 bases). The CDR3 DNA is TGTGCCAGCAGTTTGCGTCTTGGAGCGGGTAGCTCCTACAATGAGCAGTTCTTC. Translating gives CASSLRLGAGSSYNEQFF.